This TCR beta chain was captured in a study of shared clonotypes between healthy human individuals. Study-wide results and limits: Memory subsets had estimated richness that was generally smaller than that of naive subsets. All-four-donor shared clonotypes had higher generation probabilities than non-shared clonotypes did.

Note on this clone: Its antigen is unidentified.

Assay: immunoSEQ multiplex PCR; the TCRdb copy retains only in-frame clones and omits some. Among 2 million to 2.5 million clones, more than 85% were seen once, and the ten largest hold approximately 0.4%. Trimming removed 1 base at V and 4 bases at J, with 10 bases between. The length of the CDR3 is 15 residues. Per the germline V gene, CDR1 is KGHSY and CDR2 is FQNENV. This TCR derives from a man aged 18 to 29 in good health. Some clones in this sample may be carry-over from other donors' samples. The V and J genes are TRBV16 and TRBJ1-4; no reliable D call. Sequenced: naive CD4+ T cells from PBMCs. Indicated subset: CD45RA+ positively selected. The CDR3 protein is CASSQFLVLNEKLFF. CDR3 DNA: TGTGCCAGCAGCCAATTTTTGGTTCTTAATGAAAAACTGTTTTTT. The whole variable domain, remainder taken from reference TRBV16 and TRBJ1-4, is GEEVAQTPKHLVRGEGQKAKLYCAPIKGHSYVFWYQQVLKNEFKFLISFQNENVFDETGMPKERFSAKCLPNSPCSLEIQATKLEDSAVYFCASSQFLVLNEKLFFGSGTQLSVL.